The clone carrying this TCR beta chain was observed many times. Its antigen is as yet unknown. The data are from a study of CD8 T cells in ankylosing spondylitis. General study points: Disease-linked clones were CD8+ and relatively rare in peripheral blood. Earlier authors reported some of these motif variants in reactive arthritis synovial fluid and blood. In ankylosing spondylitis blood, a motif of roughly 8 highly homologous TCR beta variants appeared characteristic.

TCR beta libraries were made by quantitative 5'-RACE with molecular barcodes. TCRdb analysed the 5' RACE reads with MiXCR anew, one entry per CDR3 protein. This sample carries more than 300,000 distinct CDR3 sequences, roughly 11% of them seen once, and the ten largest clones take roughly 9.5%. CDR3 length equals 14 residues. The germline gives CDR1 DFQATT, CDR2 SNEGSKA (reference sequence). V lost 3 bases to trimming and J lost 1 base; unmatched junction nucleotides: 4. The V call is TRBV20-1, the J call TRBJ1-1; 8 bases match TRBD1. The material sequenced was blood, either unsorted or a sorted T cell fraction (not recorded which). The receptor was derived from a female donor with ankylosing spondylitis or in good health (not recorded which). The CDR3 DNA is TGCAGTGCTAGTCCCGGGACAGGGAACACTGAAGCTTTCTTT. Translation: CSASPGTGNTEAFF.